This T cell receptor beta chain was identified in a study of blood T cell repertoires in COVID-19. Study background: Collection of acute and convalescent COVID-19 samples took place in the United States, Italy and Spain. T cells, B-cell-depleted T cells, or PBMCs provided the cDNA or gDNA that served as material.

The authors' processing: Reference gene primers were amplified, and this amplification served to estimate nucleated cell counts. Some clones are missing from TCRdb's copy, which holds only in-frame ones; the method was immunoSEQ multiplex PCR. V, J and clone size are those of that table, while D and trimming were read from the DNA. The sample comprises roughly 200,000 clones, 70% to 90% of which are singletons, and roughly 9.8% rests with the top ten. V lost 7 bases and J lost 8, with 14 bases in between. CDR3 size: 12 residues. The sequencing sample was made of peripheral blood. The chain carries TRBV12-3 or TRBV12-4 and TRBJ2-5; D perhaps matches TRBD2 (5 bases). The clonotype originates from a human donor with active or convalescent COVID-19. The donor label of this sample is uncertain. The CDR3: CASNPSSGTQYF. The CDR3 bases are TGTGCCAGCAACCCAAGCAGCGGAACCCAGTACTTC.